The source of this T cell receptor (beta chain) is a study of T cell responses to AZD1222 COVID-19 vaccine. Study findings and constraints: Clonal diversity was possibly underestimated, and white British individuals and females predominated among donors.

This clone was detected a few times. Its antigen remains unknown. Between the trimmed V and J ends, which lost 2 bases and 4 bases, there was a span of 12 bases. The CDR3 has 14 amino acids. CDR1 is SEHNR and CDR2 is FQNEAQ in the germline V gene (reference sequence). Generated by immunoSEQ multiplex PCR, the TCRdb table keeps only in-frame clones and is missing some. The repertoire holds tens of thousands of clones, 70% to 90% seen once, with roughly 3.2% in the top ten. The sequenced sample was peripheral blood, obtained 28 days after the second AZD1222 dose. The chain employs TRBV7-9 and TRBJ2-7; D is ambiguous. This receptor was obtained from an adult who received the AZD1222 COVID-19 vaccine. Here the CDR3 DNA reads TGTGCCAGCAGCTTATTAGATGGGGTTTACGAGCAGTACTTC. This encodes CASSLLDGVYEQYF.